This TCR beta chain emerged from a study of blood T cell repertoires in COVID-19. In the study overall: Acute and convalescent COVID-19 samples came from the United States, Italy and Spain. PBMCs, B-cell-depleted T cells, or T cells provided the cDNA or gDNA that made up the material.

Germline assignment: CDR1 MDHEN and CDR2 SYDVKM. CDR3 length: 13 residues. Trimming at V came to 11 bases and at J to 6 bases, leaving 5 bases not matched to a gene. Authors' processing steps: Estimation of nucleated cell counts relied on the amplification of reference gene primers. TCRdb keeps only in-frame clones here, not all; method: immunoSEQ multiplex PCR. V and J calls and clone size are given by that table; D and trimming were obtained from the DNA. The repertoire has over 90,000 clones, 87% of them found once; the top ten carry approximately 3.1%. The sequence came from a man in his fifties in a cohort sampled during active COVID-19. The sequencing input was peripheral blood. This sequence joins TRBV28 and TRBJ1-6; TRBD1 matches 9 bases. The DNA for the CDR3 is TGTGCCCACCGGGGACAGGGTAATTCACCCCTCCACTTT. Encoded protein: CAHRGQGNSPLHF.